This T cell receptor beta chain was observed in a study of early T cells in non-severe SARS-CoV-2 infection (dated by TCRdb to the early 2020s). In the study overall: TCR sequencing used bulk RNA from unsorted whole blood, so alpha and beta chains could not be paired. The investigation overall reported the following: VDJdb matching was skewed toward anti-spike CD8 responses, so virus-specific expansions were likely underestimated and private and CD4 specificities were missed.

The library was prepared using 5' RACE. The data were produced on a NextSeq 500. Unique molecular identifiers were attached to individual cDNA molecules in the TCR library protocol so that sequencing error and PCR bias could be corrected. TCR alpha and beta chains were both sequenced, and the abundances of alpha and beta sequences in each sample were closely correlated with each other. Per the original workflow: Decombinator V4 was used to annotate the V gene, J gene and CDR3 of the TCR sequences. TCRs were defined as expanded if a significant change between any two time points was detected under a Poisson model with p below 0.0001. Abundances of TCRs were expressed as counts per million after normalisation to the total number of TCRs sequenced in each sample. TRAV1-2 paired with TRAJ12, TRAJ20 or TRAJ33 defined MAIT TCRs, while TRAV10 paired with TRAJ18 defined iNKT TCRs. VDJdb, accessed 1 November 2021, was searched for CMV, EBV and SARS-CoV-2 annotated TCRs, excluding TCRs annotated for multiple antigens. TCRdb trimmed the raw reads at Q25, called clones with MiXCR and kept productive beta chains. Each CDR3 protein appears once, grouped with its most common genes and DNA. The V and J calls and clone size are TCRdb's, not the authors'. The sample table shows approximately 83,000 distinct CDR3 sequences, and around 15% are seen once. The ten largest account for 9.5% to 13% of the sample.

V lost 4 bases and J lost 1 base; the stretch between them is 14 bases long. In the germline V gene, CDR1 corresponds to SGHDT and CDR2 to YYEEEE. From its cysteine to its phenylalanine, the CDR3 spans 16 amino acids. Only the CDR3 DNA stays, 48 bases, in frame from base 1. A case-control design nested within a healthcare worker cohort in London, UK, was used, with weekly nasopharyngeal swab PCR tests and blood sampling performed. Between 23 and 31 March 2020, the week of the UK lockdown, healthcare workers were enrolled and then followed up weekly for as long as 16 weeks. This clonotype was picked up a small number of times. Its binding antigen is unknown. Qualities for individual bases were not recorded, and no much larger clone is one base off.

The specimen sequenced was whole blood. This sequence was found in an adult who was a healthcare worker with PCR-confirmed SARS-CoV-2 infection or an uninfected control (not recorded which). The sequence links TRBV5-6 to TRBJ2-2; the D gene assignment is ambiguous. The DNA is as follows: TGTGCCAGCAGCCAACTTGGCACGGGGAACACCGGGGAGCTGTTTTTT. Its coded protein is CASSQLGTGNTGELFF.